This T cell receptor (beta chain) was recovered during a study of cytomegalovirus exposure and HLA in healthy donors. V shed 1 base, J shed 0 bases, and the junction held 1 base outside the gene matches. Germline CDR1 SEHNR, CDR2 FQNEAQ (reference sequence). The CDR3 runs to 17 residues. The PCR was carried out with 60 Vbeta primers and 13 Jbeta primers. TCRdb keeps only in-frame clones here, not all; method: immunoSEQ multiplex PCR. The sample includes about 190,000 clones, approximately 86% of them seen just once. V is TRBV7-9 and J is TRBJ2-1, with 12 bases fitting TRBD2. Specimen: PBMCs. This sequence was found in a woman younger than 35 in good health and CMV-seronegative. This CDR3 is CASSLVTSGSSYNEQFF. The CDR3 DNA is TGTGCCAGCAGCTTAGTGACTAGCGGGAGCTCCTACAATGAGCAGTTCTTC.